The source of this T cell receptor beta chain is a study of T cells expressing NK-cell markers. Study summary: Researchers got TCR beta repertoires out of sorted CD3+CD56+NKG2C+, CD3+CD56+NKG2C- and CD3+CD56-NKG2C+ T cells. The eight sequenced donors comprised seven who were HCMV-seropositive and one who was seronegative.

There are 14 residues in the CDR3. Germline V gene data show CDR1 as SGHRS and CDR2 as YFSETQ. TCR beta cDNA was made by 5'RACE template switching with UMIs. TCRdb re-called the 5' RACE reads and shows each CDR3 protein once, DNA omitted. The listing contains some 440,000 distinct CDR3 sequences. Sequencing was carried out using blood T cells: a sorted CD56 or NKG2C T cell subset, CD4+ or CD8+ T cells, or bulk PBMC T cells (not recorded which). The chain combines TRBV5-1 with TRBJ2-2; absent DNA, TCRdb's TRBD1 call cannot be checked. The receptor comes from a woman aged 45 to 65 in good health. CDR3 protein: CASSFPGQGAQLFF.